This T cell receptor beta chain was observed in a study of siplizumab effects on memory and regulatory T cells. Study-wide points: Mappable alloreactive CD4+ clones averaged approximately 62% Treg-derived with siplizumab versus about 25% in controls. Solely a minor proportion of alloreactive clones could be assigned to unstimulated subsets.

The CDR3 consists of 14 residues. CDR1 KGHSH and CDR2 LQKENI come from the germline V gene. Germline trimming cut 5 bases from V and 5 bases from J; bases unmatched to any gene: 2. Turning to this clone: Its target is unknown.

Assaying covered about 10^5 TCR templates per sample. The method was immunoSEQ multiplex PCR; TCRdb's version includes in-frame clones alone and lacks a portion of them. The repertoire has more than 75,000 clones, around 97% of them found once; the top ten carry approximately 0.031%. Unstimulated naive, memory, effector memory and TEMRA subsets were subjected to sequencing in three donor pairs. The clonotype was recovered from a human donor in good health. The source material was naive CD4+ T cells sorted from blood. The V gene is TRBV18, the J gene TRBJ2-3; 12 bases map to TRBD2. The CDR3: CASSSGLAGDTQYF. Here the CDR3 DNA reads TGTGCCAGCTCATCGGGACTAGCGGGAGATACGCAGTATTTT.